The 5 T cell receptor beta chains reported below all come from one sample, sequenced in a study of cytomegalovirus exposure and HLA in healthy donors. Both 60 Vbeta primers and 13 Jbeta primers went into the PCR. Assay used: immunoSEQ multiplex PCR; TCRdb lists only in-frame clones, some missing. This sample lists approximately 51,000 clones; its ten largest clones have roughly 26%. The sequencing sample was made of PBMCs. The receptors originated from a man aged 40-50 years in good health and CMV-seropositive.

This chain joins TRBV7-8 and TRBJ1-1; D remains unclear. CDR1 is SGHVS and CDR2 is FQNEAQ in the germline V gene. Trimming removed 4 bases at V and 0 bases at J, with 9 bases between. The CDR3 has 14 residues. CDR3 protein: CASSSYSMNTEAFF. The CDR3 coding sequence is TGTGCCAGCAGCTCGTACAGCATGAACACTGAAGCTTTCTTT. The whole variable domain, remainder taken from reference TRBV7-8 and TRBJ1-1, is GAGVSQSPRYKVAKRGQDVALRCDPISGHVSLFWYQQALGQGPEFLTYFQNEAQLDKSGLPSDRFFAERPEGSVSTLKIQRTQQEDSAVYLCASSSYSMNTEAFFGQGTRLTVV.

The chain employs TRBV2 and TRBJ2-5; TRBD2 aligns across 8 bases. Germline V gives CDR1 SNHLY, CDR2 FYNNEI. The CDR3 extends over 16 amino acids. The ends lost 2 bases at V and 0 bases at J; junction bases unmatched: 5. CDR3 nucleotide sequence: TGTGCCAGCAGTGAAATGGGACTAGGGTACCAAGAGACCCAGTACTTC. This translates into CASSEMGLGYQETQYF.

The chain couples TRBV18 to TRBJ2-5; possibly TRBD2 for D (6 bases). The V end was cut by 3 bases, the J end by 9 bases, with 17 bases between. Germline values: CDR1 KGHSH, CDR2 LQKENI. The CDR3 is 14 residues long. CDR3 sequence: CASSPRRRREAQYF. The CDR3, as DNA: TGTGCCAGCTCACCCCGACGCCGGAGGGAGGCCCAGTACTTC.

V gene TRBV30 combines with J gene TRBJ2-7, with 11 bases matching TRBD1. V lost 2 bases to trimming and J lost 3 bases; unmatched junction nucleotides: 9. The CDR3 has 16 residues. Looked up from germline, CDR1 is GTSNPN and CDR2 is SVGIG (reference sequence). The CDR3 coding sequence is TGTGCCTGGAGTATACTTGGGACAGGGGGAGGCTACGAGCAGTACTTC. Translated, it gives CAWSILGTGGGYEQYF.

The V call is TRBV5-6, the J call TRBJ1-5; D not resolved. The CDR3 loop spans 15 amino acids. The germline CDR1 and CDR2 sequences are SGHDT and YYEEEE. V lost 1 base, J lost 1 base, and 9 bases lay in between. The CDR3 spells CASSLFGNSNQPQHF. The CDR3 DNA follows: TGTGCCAGCAGCTTGTTCGGGAACAGCAATCAGCCCCAGCATTTT.